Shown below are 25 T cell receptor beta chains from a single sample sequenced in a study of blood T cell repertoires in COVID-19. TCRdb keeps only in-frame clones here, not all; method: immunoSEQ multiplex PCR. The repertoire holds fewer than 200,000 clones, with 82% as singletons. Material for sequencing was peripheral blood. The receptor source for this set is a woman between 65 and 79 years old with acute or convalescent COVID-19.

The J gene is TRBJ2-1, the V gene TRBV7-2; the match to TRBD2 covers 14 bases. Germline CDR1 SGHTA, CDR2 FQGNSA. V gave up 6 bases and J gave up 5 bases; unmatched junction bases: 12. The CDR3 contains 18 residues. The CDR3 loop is CASSRNWGGLAGDNEQFF. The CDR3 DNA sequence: TGTGCCAGCAGTCGGAACTGGGGGGGACTAGCGGGAGACAATGAGCAGTTCTTC.

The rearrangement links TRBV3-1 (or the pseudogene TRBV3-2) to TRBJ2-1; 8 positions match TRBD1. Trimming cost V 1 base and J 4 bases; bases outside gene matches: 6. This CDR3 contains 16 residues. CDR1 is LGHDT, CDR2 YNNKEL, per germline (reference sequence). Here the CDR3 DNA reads TGTGCCAGCAGCCAAGGGTCAGGGGGCCCATACAATGAGCAGTTCTTC. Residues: CASSQGSGGPYNEQFF.

In DNA, the CDR3 is TGTGCCAGCAGCCAAGAGAGAAGGGGCGGCTACACCTTC. Its translation: CASSQERRGGYTF. The V gene is TRBV3-1 (or the pseudogene TRBV3-2), the J gene TRBJ1-2; TRBD1 is a possible D gene (5 bases). The CDR3 loop spans 13 amino acids. Looked up from germline, CDR1 is LGHDT and CDR2 is YNNKEL (reference sequence). Trimming took off 0 bases at V and 8 bases at J, with 10 bases between the two ends.

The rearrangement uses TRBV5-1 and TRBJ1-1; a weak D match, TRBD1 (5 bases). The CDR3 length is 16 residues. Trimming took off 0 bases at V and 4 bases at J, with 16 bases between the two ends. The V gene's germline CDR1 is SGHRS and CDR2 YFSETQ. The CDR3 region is CASSLGSGTAVTEAFF. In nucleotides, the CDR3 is TGCGCCAGCAGCTTGGGCAGCGGGACGGCGGTCACTGAAGCTTTCTTT.

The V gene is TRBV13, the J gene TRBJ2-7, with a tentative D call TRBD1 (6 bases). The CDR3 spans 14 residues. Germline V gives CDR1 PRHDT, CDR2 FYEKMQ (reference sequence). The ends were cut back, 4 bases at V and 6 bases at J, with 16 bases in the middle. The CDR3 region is CASSSLSQGREQYF. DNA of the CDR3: TGTGCCAGCAGCTCCCTTTCACAGGGCCGCGAGCAGTACTTC. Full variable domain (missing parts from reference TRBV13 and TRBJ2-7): AAGVIQSPRHLIKEKRETATLKCYPIPRHDTVYWYQQGPGQDPQFLISFYEKMQSDKGSIPDRFSAQQFSDYHSELNMSSLELGDSALYFCASSSLSQGREQYFGPGTRLTVT.

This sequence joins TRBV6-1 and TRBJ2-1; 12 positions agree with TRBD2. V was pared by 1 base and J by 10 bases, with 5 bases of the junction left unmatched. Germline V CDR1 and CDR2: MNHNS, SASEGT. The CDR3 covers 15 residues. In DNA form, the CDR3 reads TGTGCCAGCAGTGAAGGCCTAGCGGGGGGGCAGGAGCAGTTCTTC. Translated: CASSEGLAGGQEQFF.

CDR3 bases: TGTGCCAGCAACCAAGGGGGCCTGAATGAAAAACTGTTTTTT. It is translated as CASNQGGLNEKLFF. This sequence joins TRBV28 and TRBJ1-4; 7 bases are shared with TRBD1. Germline V gives CDR1 MDHEN, CDR2 SYDVKM. Losses at the gene ends were 7 bases for V and 5 bases for J; bases not matched to a gene: 7. The CDR3 covers 14 residues.

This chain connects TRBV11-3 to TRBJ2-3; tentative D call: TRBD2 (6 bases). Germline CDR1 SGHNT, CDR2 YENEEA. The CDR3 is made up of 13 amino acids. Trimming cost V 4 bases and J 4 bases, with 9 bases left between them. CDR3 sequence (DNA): TGTGCCAGCAGCTGGGGGGTTTCAGATACGCAGTATTTT. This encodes CASSWGVSDTQYF.

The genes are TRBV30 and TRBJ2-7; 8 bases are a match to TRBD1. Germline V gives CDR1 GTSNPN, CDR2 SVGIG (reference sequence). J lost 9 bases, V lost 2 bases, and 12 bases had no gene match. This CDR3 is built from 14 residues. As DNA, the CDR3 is TGTGCCTGGAGTAGTGGGACAGGAGGGGGGCGGCAGTACTTC. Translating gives CAWSSGTGGGRQYF.

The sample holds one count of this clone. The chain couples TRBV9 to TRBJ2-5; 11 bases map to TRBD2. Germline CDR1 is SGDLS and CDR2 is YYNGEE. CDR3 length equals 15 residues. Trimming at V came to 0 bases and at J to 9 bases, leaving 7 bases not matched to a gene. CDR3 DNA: TGTGCCAGCAGCGTAGGGCCTAGCGGGGGGCCTTCCCAGTACTTC. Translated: CASSVGPSGGPSQYF.

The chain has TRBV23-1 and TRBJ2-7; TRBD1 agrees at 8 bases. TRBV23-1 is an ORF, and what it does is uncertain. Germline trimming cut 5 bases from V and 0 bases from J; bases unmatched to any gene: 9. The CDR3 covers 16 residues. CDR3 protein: CASSFLSDRDSYEQYF. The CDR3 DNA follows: TGCGCCAGCAGTTTCCTATCGGACAGGGACTCCTACGAGCAGTACTTC.

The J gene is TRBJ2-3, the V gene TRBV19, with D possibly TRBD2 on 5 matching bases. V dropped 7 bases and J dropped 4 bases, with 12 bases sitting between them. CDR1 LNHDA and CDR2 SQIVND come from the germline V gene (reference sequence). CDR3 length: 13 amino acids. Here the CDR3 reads CASTPAGADTQYF. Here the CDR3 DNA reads TGTGCCAGTACCCCCGCGGGTGCAGATACGCAGTATTTT.

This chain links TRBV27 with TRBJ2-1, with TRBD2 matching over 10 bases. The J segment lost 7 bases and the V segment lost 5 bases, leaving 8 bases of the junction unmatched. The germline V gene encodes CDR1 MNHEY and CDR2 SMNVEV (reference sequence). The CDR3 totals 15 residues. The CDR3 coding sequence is TGTGCCAGCAGTAAAGCGGGGGGGCCTAGGAATGAGCAGTTCTTC. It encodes CASSKAGGPRNEQFF.

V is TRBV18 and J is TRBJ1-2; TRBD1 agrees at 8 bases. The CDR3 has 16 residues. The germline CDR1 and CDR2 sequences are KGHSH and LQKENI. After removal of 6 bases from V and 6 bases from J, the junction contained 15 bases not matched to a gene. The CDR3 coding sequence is TGTGCCAGCTCCCGGACAGGGACTCTTACAACGGATGGCTACACCTTC. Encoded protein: CASSRTGTLTTDGYTF.

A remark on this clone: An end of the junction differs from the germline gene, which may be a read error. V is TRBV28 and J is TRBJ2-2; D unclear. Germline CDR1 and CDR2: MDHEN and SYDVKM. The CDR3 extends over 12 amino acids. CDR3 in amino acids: CASSSDTGELFF. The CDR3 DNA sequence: TGTGCCAGCAGTTCCGACACTGGGGAGCTGTTTTTT.

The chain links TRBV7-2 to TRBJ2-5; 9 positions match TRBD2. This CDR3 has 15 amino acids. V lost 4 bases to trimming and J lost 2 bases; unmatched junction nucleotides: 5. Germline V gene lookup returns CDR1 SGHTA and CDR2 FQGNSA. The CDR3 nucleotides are TGTGCCAGCAGCTGGAGCGGGGGGTTACAAGAGACCCAGTACTTC. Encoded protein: CASSWSGGLQETQYF.

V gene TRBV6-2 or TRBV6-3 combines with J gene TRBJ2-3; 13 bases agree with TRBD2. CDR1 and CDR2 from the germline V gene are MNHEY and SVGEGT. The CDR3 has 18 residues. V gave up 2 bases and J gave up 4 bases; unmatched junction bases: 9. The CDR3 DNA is TGTGCCAGCAGTTACCCATCGGGACTAGCGGGATCTCCAGATACGCAGTATTTT. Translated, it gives CASSYPSGLAGSPDTQYF.

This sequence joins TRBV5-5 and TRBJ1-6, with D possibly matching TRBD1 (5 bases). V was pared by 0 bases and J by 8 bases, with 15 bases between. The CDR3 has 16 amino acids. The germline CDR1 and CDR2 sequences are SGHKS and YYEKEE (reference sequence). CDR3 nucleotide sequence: TGTGCCAGCAGCTTGGCCGGGGGACGTCCGGATTCACCCCTCCACTTT. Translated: CASSLAGGRPDSPLHF.

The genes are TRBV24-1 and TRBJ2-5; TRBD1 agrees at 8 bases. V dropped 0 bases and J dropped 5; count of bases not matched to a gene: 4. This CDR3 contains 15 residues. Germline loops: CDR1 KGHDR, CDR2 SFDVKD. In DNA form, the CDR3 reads TGTGCCACCAGTGATTTGGCGACAGGGGTGGAGACCCAGTACTTC. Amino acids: CATSDLATGVETQYF.

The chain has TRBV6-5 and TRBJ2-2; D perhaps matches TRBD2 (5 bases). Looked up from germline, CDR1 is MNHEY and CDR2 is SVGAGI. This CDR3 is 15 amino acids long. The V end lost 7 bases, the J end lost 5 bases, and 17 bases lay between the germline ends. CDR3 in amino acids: CASTWGDGTTGELFF. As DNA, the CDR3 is TGTGCCAGCACGTGGGGAGACGGAACGACCGGGGAGCTGTTTTTT.

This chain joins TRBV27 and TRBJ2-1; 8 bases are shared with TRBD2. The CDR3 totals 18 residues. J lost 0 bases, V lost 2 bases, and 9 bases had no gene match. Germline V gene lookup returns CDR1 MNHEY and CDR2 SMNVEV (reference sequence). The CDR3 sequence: CASSLGLAGVSSYNEQFF. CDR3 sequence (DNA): TGTGCCAGCAGTTTAGGCCTAGCGGGCGTTAGCTCCTACAATGAGCAGTTCTTC.

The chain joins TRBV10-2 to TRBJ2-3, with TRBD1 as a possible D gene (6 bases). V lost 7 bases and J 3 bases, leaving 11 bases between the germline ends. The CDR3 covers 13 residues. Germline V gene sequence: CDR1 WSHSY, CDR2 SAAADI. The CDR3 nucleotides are TGCGCCAGCAACGGACAGAGGACAGATACGCAGTATTTT. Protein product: CASNGQRTDTQYF.

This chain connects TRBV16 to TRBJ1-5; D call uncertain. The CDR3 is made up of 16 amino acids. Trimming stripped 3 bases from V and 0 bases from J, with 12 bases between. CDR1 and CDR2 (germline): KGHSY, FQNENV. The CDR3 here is CASSQGGSPSNQPQHF. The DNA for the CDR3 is TGTGCCAGCAGCCAGGGAGGATCCCCTAGCAATCAGCCCCAGCATTTT.

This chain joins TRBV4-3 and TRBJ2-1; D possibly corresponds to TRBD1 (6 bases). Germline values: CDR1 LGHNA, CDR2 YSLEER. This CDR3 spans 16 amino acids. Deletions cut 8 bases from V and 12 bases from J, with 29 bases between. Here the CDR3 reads CASGPLRDTALVGQFF. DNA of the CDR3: TGCGCCAGCGGACCTCTACGGGACACAGCATTGGTGGGGCAGTTCTTC.

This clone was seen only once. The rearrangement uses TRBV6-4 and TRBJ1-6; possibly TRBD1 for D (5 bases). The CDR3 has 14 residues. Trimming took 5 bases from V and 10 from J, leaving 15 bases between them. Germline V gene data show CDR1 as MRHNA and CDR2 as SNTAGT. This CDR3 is CASSQTVWLSPLHF. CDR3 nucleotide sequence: TGTGCCAGCAGTCAGACAGTTTGGTTGTCACCCCTCCACTTT.